This T cell receptor (beta chain) derives from a study of CD8 T cells in Susac syndrome (dated by TCRdb to about 2019). With regard to the full study: The study used repertoire sequencing to test whether antigen drove CD8+ T cell activation and differentiation in Susac syndrome. The study compared CD8+ T cell repertoire clonality among over 9 healthy donors, around 14 Susac syndrome patients and about 16 multiple sclerosis patients. Here is what the overall study found, with its caveats: The study acknowledged that relatively few individuals were included in the TCR sequencing and HLA analysis.

High-throughput TCR beta sequencing profiled peripheral blood CD8+ and CD4+ T cells from healthy donors, Susac syndrome patients and multiple sclerosis patients. The multiple sclerosis controls were treatment-naive patients whose relapsing-remitting disease, either stable or active, fulfilled the revised McDonald criteria. Bulk CD8+ and CD4+ T cells were purified by magnetic negative isolation, whereas CD8+ TEMRA cells were enriched by FACS. Blood was drawn into EDTA tubes, processed within 24 hours, and PBMCs were isolated by density gradient centrifugation. PBMCs destined for TCR sequencing were cryopreserved in liquid nitrogen and later thawed in a 37 °C water bath. The sorted or isolated CD4+, CD8+ and CD8+ TEMRA cells had a purity of 90% or higher. RNA was extracted using the RNeasy kit, and roughly 0.5 to 1 ug of the RNA was reverse transcribed with random hexamers. The immunoSEQ multiplex PCR assay, which covers 54 Vbeta and 13 Jbeta segments, was used to amplify TCR beta CDR3 regions. Bias from PCR amplification was corrected by using a synthetic template baseline for primer optimization and for computational correction. The authors' analysis ran thus. Only productive sequences were kept, with reads annotated to V, D and J genes according to IMGT and analyzed in immunoSEQ Analyzer. Clonality was calculated as one minus the Shannon entropy normalized by log2 of the number of productive unique sequences. For each patient and control, public and private clones were evaluated among the 100 most prevalent clones. Clones were defined as Susac-specific when absent from the healthy and MS cohorts, from approximately 1,100 published viral clones and from other ImmuneACCESS disease sequences. In-frame beta chains were kept once TCRdb had trimmed the public reads at Q25 with fastp and called clones with MiXCR. Each CDR3 protein gets just one entry, which takes the most common genes and DNA from the rows behind it. Here the V and J calls rest on TCRdb's processing, not on the authors' analysis. The table for this sample lists some 65,000 distinct CDR3 sequences; about 94% of them were counted only once. Clones ranked in the top ten supply 0.56% of the sample.

CDR1 and CDR2, per the germline V gene (reference sequence), are SEHNR and FQNEAQ. The CDR3, cysteine through phenylalanine, is 16 amino acids long. Only CDR3 DNA remains: 48 bases, in frame from the first base. V is pared back by 0 bases and J by 5 bases, with 16 bases lying between the germline termini. Comments on this clonotype: It lacks a known antigen. There are no base qualities to consult, and no much larger clone falls within one base.

The receptor chain draws on TRBV7-9 and TRBJ2-5, with the D assignment possibly TRBD1 or TRBD2, given 7 matching bases for each. Sequencing was performed on CD8+ T cells from PBMCs. The clonotype comes from a human donor with multiple sclerosis. The DNA sequence is as follows: TGTGCCAGCAGCTTAGCGCAGGGGGGGCCTTTGGAGACCCAGTACTTC. This codes for CASSLAQGGPLETQYF.